This entry lists 26 T cell receptor beta chains sequenced from one sample in a study of blood T cell repertoires in COVID-19. Method: immunoSEQ multiplex PCR; TCRdb's copy keeps in-frame clones and lacks some. The sample holds roughly 290,000 clones, about nine tenths seen once. Sample: peripheral blood. Receptors originate from a woman aged 55 to 70 with acute or convalescent COVID-19.

The V gene is TRBV7-3, the J gene TRBJ1-1, with D possibly TRBD1 on 5 matching bases. CDR3 length equals 14 residues. The germline V gene has CDR1 SGHTA and CDR2 FQGTGA. V was trimmed by 5 bases and J by 5 bases, leaving 15 bases between them. CDR3 DNA sequence: TGTGCCAGCAGCCCCGACGGGCGGGGGACTGAAGCTTTCTTT. It specifies CASSPDGRGTEAFF. Supplemented by reference TRBV7-3 and TRBJ1-1, the full variable domain reads GAGVSQTPSNKVTEKGKYVELRCDPISGHTALYWYRQSLGQGPEFLIYFQGTGAADDSGLPNDRFFAVRPEGSVSTLKIQRTERGDSAVYLCASSPDGRGTEAFFGQGTRLTVV.

CDR3 sequence (DNA): TGTGCCAGCAGTGAGGACAGGGTGCGGACAGGGTCACCCCTCCACTTT. It specifies CASSEDRVRTGSPLHF. The chain recombines TRBV6-1 with TRBJ1-6, with 8 nucleotides matching TRBD1. J lost 10 bases, V lost 3 bases, and 11 bases had no gene match. This CDR3 is built from 16 residues. Germline CDR1 is MNHNS and CDR2 is SASEGT.

J is TRBJ2-7 and V is TRBV28; D uncertain. The CDR3 consists of 16 residues. The V and J ends lost 5 bases and 1 base respectively, with 18 bases between them. The germline gives CDR1 MDHEN, CDR2 SYDVKM. CDR3 nucleotide sequence: TGTGCCAGCAGTCCGCCCCCAGGTGAGATTTCCTACGAGCAGTACTTC. This gives the protein CASSPPPGEISYEQYF.

The chain joins TRBV11-2 to TRBJ2-5, with 13 bases fitting TRBD2. Germline-derived CDR1 and CDR2 are SGHAT and FQNNGV. The trim removed 6 bases at V and 3 bases at J, leaving 10 bases unmatched. The CDR3 runs to 17 residues. CDR3 sequence (DNA): TGTGCCAGCAGACTCATGGGACTAGCGGGGATGAAAGAGACCCAGTACTTC. As protein: CASRLMGLAGMKETQYF.

This chain connects TRBV4-3 to TRBJ1-2, with TRBD1 matching over 10 bases. Looked up from germline, CDR1 is LGHNA and CDR2 is YSLEER. The V gene end was trimmed by 5 bases and the J gene end by 8 bases; junction bases not matched to a gene: 17. CDR3 length: 17 residues. The CDR3 bases are TGCGCCAGCAGCTATGTCTCCCCGGGACAGGGGAAGGTCGGCTACACCTTC. This codes for CASSYVSPGQGKVGYTF.

The chain has TRBV5-6 and TRBJ2-4; TRBD2 agrees at 12 bases. The junction had 4 bases not matched to a gene; V was cut back by 0 bases and J by 0 bases. The CDR3 is made up of 18 amino acids. Germline V gene data show CDR1 as SGHDT and CDR2 as YYEEEE. The CDR3 DNA sequence: TGTGCCAGCAGCTTGGAACTAGCGGGGGGTCTAGCCAAAAACATTCAGTACTTC. Its protein product is CASSLELAGGLAKNIQYF.

This clone was seen a handful of times. The chain's CDR3 is CASSSRWSFYEQYF. The CDR3 coding sequence is TGTGCCAGCAGCTCGCGCTGGTCTTTTTACGAGCAGTACTTC. The chain combines TRBV7-2 with TRBJ2-7; D is unclear. This CDR3 comprises 14 residues. Deletions cut 4 bases from V and 4 bases from J, with 14 bases between. Germline CDR1 is SGHTA and CDR2 is FQGNSA.

V is TRBV4-3 and J is TRBJ2-3, with a weak D call TRBD1 (5 bases). Per the germline V gene, CDR1 is LGHNA and CDR2 is YSLEER. V dropped 4 bases and J dropped 3 bases, with 20 bases sitting between them. The CDR3 is 17 amino acids. In DNA form, the CDR3 reads TGCGCCAGCAGCCGGGGCAATTCCGTCGGAAGGACAGATACGCAGTATTTT. It is translated as CASSRGNSVGRTDTQYF.

A single count supports this clone. The CDR3 sequence: CASRSGPGDGSPLHF. For the CDR3, the DNA is TGTGCCAGCAGAAGCGGACCGGGCGACGGTTCACCCCTCCACTTT. This chain connects TRBV27 to TRBJ1-6; D gene uncertain. CDR3 size: 15 residues. Between the trimmed V and J ends, which lost 6 bases and 9 bases, there was a span of 18 bases. CDR1 and CDR2 (germline): MNHEY, SMNVEV (reference sequence).

This chain uses TRBV4-1 with TRBJ2-2; D possibly corresponds to TRBD2 (7 bases). The CDR3 runs 18 residues. Germline lookup yields CDR1 MGHRA and CDR2 YSYEKL. V shed 1 base and J shed 1 base, with 16 bases lying between them. Written as DNA, the CDR3 is TGCGCCAGCAGCCAAGGAAGGATGGGGGGGCGGAACACCGGGGAGCTGTTTTTT. It is translated as CASSQGRMGGRNTGELFF.

This rearrangement joins TRBV5-1 to TRBJ1-4, with no clear D. CDR3 length: 17 amino acids. Trimming shortened V by 0 bases and J by 5 bases, and 17 bases separated the two germline ends. Looked up from germline, CDR1 is SGHRS and CDR2 is YFSETQ. The CDR3: CASSLGAVGLSNEKLFF. In DNA, the CDR3 is TGCGCCAGCAGCTTGGGAGCGGTCGGGCTTTCGAATGAAAAACTGTTTTTT.

The CDR3 is CASSVGSGQGNYGYTF. The DNA for the CDR3 is TGTGCCAGCAGCGTAGGGTCCGGACAGGGTAACTATGGCTACACCTTC. The chain combines TRBV9 with TRBJ1-2, with 8 bases that match TRBD1. The V gene's germline CDR1 is SGDLS and CDR2 YYNGEE. The CDR3 has 16 residues. V shed 0 bases and J 1 base; nucleotides not matched to a gene: 5.

V gene TRBV7-3 combines with J gene TRBJ2-2, with a possible D match to TRBD1 (6 bases). This CDR3 is built from 15 residues. V gave up 2 bases and J gave up 5 bases, with 12 bases separating them. From germline, CDR1 is SGHTA and CDR2 FQGTGA. CDR3 nucleotides: TGTGCCAGCAGCTTAGTAGGGGGTTTTACCGGGGAGCTGTTTTTT. It yields the protein CASSLVGGFTGELFF.

This clone was observed a few times. The genes are TRBV5-1 and TRBJ2-2; TRBD1 matches at 10 bases. The CDR3 totals 16 residues. The V segment lost 4 bases and the J segment 5 bases; nucleotides outside the gene matches: 8. The germline gives CDR1 SGHRS, CDR2 YFSETQ. The CDR3 bases are TGCGCCAGCAGCATGGGACAGGGGTCTGGGACCGGGGAGCTGTTTTTT. Translating it yields CASSMGQGSGTGELFF. The full variable domain, with the rest looked up from reference TRBV5-1 and TRBJ2-2, is KAGVTQTPRYLIKTRGQQVTLSCSPISGHRSVSWYQQTPGQGLQFLFEYFSETQRNKGNFPGRFSGRQFSNSRSEMNVSTLELGDSALYLCASSMGQGSGTGELFFGEGSRLTVL.

The chain carries TRBV4-3 and TRBJ2-2, with a weak D call TRBD2 (5 bases). V was trimmed by 0 bases and J by 4 bases, leaving 6 bases between them. The CDR3 loop spans 14 amino acids. The germline V gene encodes CDR1 LGHNA and CDR2 YSLEER. The CDR3 DNA reads as TGCGCCAGCAGCCAAGATGCGGGCACCGGGGAGCTGTTTTTT. The encoded protein is CASSQDAGTGELFF.

This clone has just a few counts. This CDR3 is also generated by other DNA sequences in the sample. The chain uses TRBV30 and TRBJ1-4; 7 nucleotides line up with TRBD1. V lost 3 bases to trimming and J lost 2 bases; unmatched junction nucleotides: 0. Germline loops: CDR1 GTSNPN, CDR2 SVGIG (reference sequence). The length of the CDR3 is 13 residues. The CDR3 loop is CAWSRGTNEKLFF. The CDR3 bases are TGTGCCTGGAGCAGGGGGACTAATGAAAAACTGTTTTTT.

The chain recombines TRBV6-6 with TRBJ1-1; 7 positions agree with TRBD1. The germline V gene encodes CDR1 MNHNY and CDR2 SVGAGI (reference sequence). Trimming cost V 5 bases and J 7 bases; bases outside gene matches: 4. The CDR3 is made up of 12 amino acids. CDR3 in amino acids: CASSEGQIEAFF. In nucleotides, the CDR3 is TGTGCCAGCAGTGAGGGACAGATTGAAGCTTTCTTT.

The J gene is TRBJ1-4, the V gene TRBV7-6; TRBD1 agrees at 10 bases. The CDR3 has 16 amino acids. Trimming removed 1 base from V and 8 bases from J; junction bases left unmatched: 7. Germline loops: CDR1 SGHVS, CDR2 FNYEAQ. The CDR3 DNA reads as TGTGCCAGCAGCTTAGAGATCGGACAGGGGGGGGAAAAACTGTTTTTT. This gives the protein CASSLEIGQGGEKLFF.

The chain has TRBV3-1 (or the pseudogene TRBV3-2) and TRBJ1-1; D is uncertain. This CDR3 contains 13 residues. V lost 4 bases and J lost 2, with 8 bases in between. CDR1 and CDR2 (germline): LGHDT, YNNKEL (reference sequence). The CDR3 region is CASSPVPNTEAFF. The CDR3 coding sequence is TGTGCCAGCAGCCCGGTCCCCAACACTGAAGCTTTCTTT.

The chain links TRBV10-3 to TRBJ2-7, with TRBD1 matching 7 bases. V shed 2 bases and J 4 bases; nucleotides not matched to a gene: 8. The CDR3 extends over 15 amino acids. Germline V gene sequence: CDR1 ENHRY, CDR2 SYGVKD. DNA for the CDR3: TGTGCCATCAGTGAGCCTGGAACAGGGGTGTACGAGCAGTACTTC. Translated, it gives CAISEPGTGVYEQYF.

The V gene is TRBV24-1, the J gene TRBJ2-2; TRBD2 matches 9 bases. CDR3 length equals 17 residues. Germline CDR1 and CDR2: KGHDR and SFDVKD. With 12 bases clipped from V and 12 bases from J, the junction kept 25 bases outside the gene matches. In nucleotides, the CDR3 is TGTGCCGGGCTAGCGGGGAAACCCGCAGAACACCGGGGAAAGCTGTTTTTT. Its protein is CAGLAGKPAEHRGKLFF.

This sequence joins TRBV29-1 and TRBJ2-5, with D possibly TRBD1 on 6 matching bases. The germline V and J ends were trimmed by 3 bases and 1 base, with 9 bases remaining between them. Germline V lookup: CDR1 SQVTM, CDR2 ANQGSEA. The CDR3 totals 13 residues. The CDR3 region is CSVEGRGQETQYF. For the CDR3, the DNA is TGCAGCGTTGAGGGCAGGGGCCAAGAGACCCAGTACTTC.

The chain couples TRBV5-4 to TRBJ2-7; 8 nucleotides align to TRBD2. Germline CDR1 and CDR2: SGHNT and YYREEE (reference sequence). CDR3 length equals 15 residues. V lost 0 bases to trimming and J lost 4 bases; unmatched junction nucleotides: 6. CDR3 amino acids: CASSLDASGLYEQYF. CDR3 DNA sequence: TGTGCCAGCAGCTTGGACGCTAGCGGGCTATACGAGCAGTACTTC.

The V gene is TRBV4-2, the J gene TRBJ1-1; D remains ambiguous. The germline CDR1 and CDR2 sequences are LGHNA and YNFKEQ. Deletions cut 4 bases from V and 1 base from J, with 16 bases between. CDR3 length: 16 residues. For the CDR3, the DNA is TGTGCCAGCAGCCCCCTGTCCGACTCGTGGAACACTGAAGCTTTCTTT. Amino acid sequence: CASSPLSDSWNTEAFF.

The chain combines TRBV18 with TRBJ1-3, with D possibly matching TRBD1 (6 bases). Germline CDR1 is KGHSH and CDR2 is LQKENI. The CDR3 is 15 residues long. The V gene lost 8 bases and the J gene lost 4 bases, with 18 bases spanning the gap. This chain's CDR3 is CASPMGGAPGNTIYF. In DNA, the CDR3 is TGTGCCAGCCCTATGGGGGGGGCGCCGGGAAACACCATATATTTT.

The chain combines TRBV3-1 (or the pseudogene TRBV3-2) with TRBJ2-1; the D gene is possibly TRBD1 (6 bases). The CDR3 runs 16 residues. The V end lost 4 bases, the J end lost 2 bases, and 15 bases lay between the germline ends. The germline V gene has CDR1 LGHDT and CDR2 YNNKEL (reference sequence). The CDR3: CASSLGHLNAYNEQFF. For the CDR3, the DNA is TGTGCCAGCAGCCTGGGACATCTAAACGCCTACAATGAGCAGTTCTTC.